This passage covers 9 T cell receptor beta chains from one sample sequenced in a study of siplizumab effects on memory and regulatory T cells. Repertoires were generated with immunoSEQ multiplex PCR, while TCRdb's copy carries only in-frame clones and drops some. The data show under 95,000 clones, over 85% seen once. Sequences were obtained from non-Treg CD4+ T cells sorted from blood. The receptors originated from a human donor in good health.

The genes are TRBV7-2 and TRBJ1-1; D call uncertain. There are 13 residues in the CDR3. Trimming cost V 1 base and J 5 bases, with 8 bases left between them. Germline loops: CDR1 SGHTA, CDR2 FQGNSA. The CDR3: CASSLGPRTEAFF. The CDR3 coding sequence is TGTGCCAGCAGCTTAGGGCCCCGAACTGAAGCTTTCTTT.

The genes are TRBV14 and TRBJ1-1, with TRBD1 matching 7 bases. The CDR3 spans 14 residues. V shed 3 bases, J shed 5 bases, and the junction held 6 bases outside the gene matches. Germline lookup yields CDR1 SGHDN and CDR2 FVKESK. The CDR3 DNA reads as TGTGCCAGCAGCCAGCAACAGGGGAGGACTGAAGCTTTCTTT. It yields the protein CASSQQQGRTEAFF. Variable domain in full (rest from reference TRBV14 and TRBJ1-1): EAGVTQFPSHSVIEKGQTVTLRCDPISGHDNLYWYRRVMGKEIKFLLHFVKESKQDESGMPNNRFLAERTGGTYSTLKVQPAELEDSGVYFCASSQQQGRTEAFFGQGTRLTVV.

The V gene is TRBV10-1, the J gene TRBJ2-3, with a weak D call TRBD2 (6 bases). Germline V lookup: CDR1 WNHNN, CDR2 SYGVQD (reference sequence). Trimming stripped 0 bases from V and 0 bases from J, with 7 bases between. This CDR3 region has 15 residues. The CDR3 reads CASSESAGSTDTQYF. CDR3 nucleotides: TGCGCCAGCAGTGAGTCGGCGGGGAGCACAGATACGCAGTATTTT.

The chain employs TRBV29-1 and TRBJ2-1; D may correspond to TRBD1 or TRBD2 (5 bases each). V gave up 7 bases and J gave up 11 bases, with 12 bases separating them. The CDR3 loop spans 10 amino acids. From germline, CDR1 is SQVTM and CDR2 ANQGSEA. CDR3 DNA: TGCAGCGCCGCCTGGGGGAAGCAGTTCTTC. It encodes CSAAWGKQFF.

This chain joins TRBV5-6 and TRBJ2-5, with D maybe TRBD2 (5 bases). Trimming pared 4 bases from V and 1 base from J, leaving 20 bases between. Germline CDR1 and CDR2: SGHDT and YYEEEE. This CDR3 comprises 17 residues. DNA of the CDR3: TGTGCCAGCAGCCCCACCCTGTCGGGGTTCGGCCAAGAGACCCAGTACTTC. This gives the protein CASSPTLSGFGQETQYF.

This chain links TRBV11-2 with TRBJ2-1, with unresolved D. The V and J ends lost 5 bases and 7 bases respectively, with 6 bases between them. The CDR3 extends over 11 amino acids. Germline CDR1 reads SGHAT; CDR2 reads FQNNGV. The chain's CDR3 is CASSQTNEQFF. CDR3 nucleotide sequence: TGTGCCAGCAGCCAAACAAATGAGCAGTTCTTC.

V and J are TRBV29-1 and TRBJ2-7, with 9 nucleotides matching TRBD1. This CDR3 comprises 12 residues. V shed 6 bases and J 3 bases; nucleotides not matched to a gene: 3. Looked up from germline, CDR1 is SQVTM and CDR2 is ANQGSEA. The CDR3 here is CSVPGQGYEQYF. The CDR3 DNA follows: TGCAGCGTGCCGGGACAGGGCTACGAGCAGTACTTC.

The rearrangement links TRBV30 to TRBJ2-5; 11 bases align to TRBD2. Gene TRBJ2-7 matches the end of the DNA better, so the J call may be wrong. The germline V gene encodes CDR1 GTSNPN and CDR2 SVGIG (reference sequence). The CDR3 is 14 amino acids. The CDR3, as DNA: TGTGCCTGGAGTGCGGTAGCGGGAGGGGGCGAGCAGTACTTC. Encoded protein: CAWSAVAGGGEQYF.

This chain links TRBV30 with TRBJ2-7; 7 nucleotides match TRBD2. Germline V gene data show CDR1 as GTSNPN and CDR2 as SVGIG (reference sequence). CDR3 length: 12 residues. V gave up 5 bases and J gave up 1 base; unmatched junction bases: 2. The chain's CDR3 is CAWGGGSYEQYF. In nucleotides, the CDR3 is TGTGCCTGGGGGGGAGGGTCCTACGAGCAGTACTTC.